The 8 T cell receptor beta chains given below trace back to one sample, sequenced in a study of blood T cell repertoires in COVID-19. The table came from immunoSEQ multiplex PCR; TCRdb's copy has only in-frame clones and leaves some out. The data contain approximately 120,000 clones, 84% of them singletons. Specimen: peripheral blood. The origin of the receptors is a human donor in a cohort sampled during active COVID-19.

The chain joins TRBV7-9 to TRBJ2-5; 14 bases align to TRBD2. The length of the CDR3 is 17 residues. With V trimmed by 5 bases and J by 5 bases, 10 bases remained unmatched. In germline, CDR1 is SEHNR, CDR2 FQNEAQ (reference sequence). CDR3 sequence (DNA): TGTGCCAGCAGCCTTGGACTAGCGGGGGGCTCTCGGGAGACCCAGTACTTC. This codes for CASSLGLAGGSRETQYF.

The chain couples TRBV5-5 to TRBJ1-2; no clear D gene. CDR3 length equals 13 residues. CDR1 and CDR2 (germline): SGHKS, YYEKEE (reference sequence). V dropped 4 bases and J dropped 1 base, with 8 bases sitting between them. This chain's CDR3 is CASSPQNNYGYTF. The DNA for the CDR3 is TGTGCCAGCAGCCCCCAGAATAACTATGGCTACACCTTC.

This clone was seen a single time. The V gene is TRBV7-9, the J gene TRBJ1-2; tentatively, D is TRBD1 (5 bases). This CDR3 spans 14 amino acids. Trimming took off 5 bases at V and 4 bases at J, with 14 bases between the two ends. Germline V gene sequence: CDR1 SEHNR, CDR2 FQNEAQ (reference sequence). The CDR3 protein is CASSLIQASYGYTF. The CDR3 DNA is TGTGCCAGCAGCCTGATACAGGCCTCCTATGGCTACACCTTC.

V usage is TRBV14 and J usage is TRBJ1-2; perhaps TRBD1 as D (5 bases). With 1 base removed from V and 10 bases from J, the gap between germline ends came to 16 bases. Germline CDR1 reads SGHDN; CDR2 reads FVKESK. This CDR3 is 14 amino acids long. CDR3 sequence: CASSQVVTGGHYTF. DNA for the CDR3: TGTGCCAGCAGCCAAGTAGTCACAGGCGGTCACTACACCTTC.

This sequence joins TRBV5-1 and TRBJ1-2, with TRBD1 as a possible D gene (6 bases). The CDR3 runs to 15 residues. The V end was cut by 4 bases, the J end by 4 bases, with 17 bases between. Germline CDR1 is SGHRS and CDR2 is YFSETQ. CDR3 DNA sequence: TGCGCCAGCAGCCTGGGGGGCGGACAGTTCTATGGCTACACCTTC. Encoded protein: CASSLGGGQFYGYTF. Supplemented by reference TRBV5-1 and TRBJ1-2, the full variable domain reads KAGVTQTPRYLIKTRGQQVTLSCSPISGHRSVSWYQQTPGQGLQFLFEYFSETQRNKGNFPGRFSGRQFSNSRSEMNVSTLELGDSALYLCASSLGGGQFYGYTFGSGTRLTVV.

CDR3 sequence: CASSRGGQHYEQYF. CDR3 coding DNA: TGTGCCAGCAGCCGTGGAGGACAGCACTACGAGCAGTACTTC. This chain links TRBV7-9 with TRBJ2-7; D is perhaps TRBD1 (6 bases). The CDR3 length is 14 residues. The V end was cut by 5 bases, the J end by 3 bases, with 14 bases between. Germline CDR1 is SEHNR and CDR2 is FQNEAQ (reference sequence).

This chain uses TRBV5-1 with TRBJ1-1; D is perhaps TRBD1 (6 bases). The CDR3 totals 14 residues. CDR1 and CDR2 (germline): SGHRS, YFSETQ. V gave up 4 bases and J gave up 5 bases, with 15 bases separating them. The CDR3 spells CASSVQGERTEAFF. In nucleotides, the CDR3 is TGCGCCAGCAGCGTACAGGGTGAGAGGACTGAAGCTTTCTTT.

This chain uses TRBV10-2 with TRBJ2-3, with 7 bases fitting TRBD2. The germline CDR1 and CDR2 sequences are WSHSY and SAAADI. CDR3 size: 15 residues. V shed 5 bases and J 0 bases; nucleotides not matched to a gene: 5. This CDR3 reads CASSLAGDSTDTQYF. Written as DNA, the CDR3 is TGCGCCAGCAGTCTGGCGGGGGACAGCACAGATACGCAGTATTTT.